These T cell receptor beta chains were read from a single sample in a study of vaccination and CD4 T cells after COVID-19. TCRdb analysed the PCR reads with MiXCR anew, one entry per CDR3 protein. The sample lists about 7,400 distinct CDR3 sequences; 37% were seen once. Which antigens these TCRs recognize remains unknown. The sample was CD4+ T cells from blood, cultured in vitro. The receptor set was obtained from a human donor in good health. The CDR3 runs from the conserved cysteine through the conserved F or W. A D gene is named only where the DNA matches it firmly. The listing skips clone size in some rows; elsewhere it reads once, few, many or a size class.

J: TRBJ2-3; length: 17; size: -; D: TRBD2; V: TRBV7-8; DNA: TGTGCCAGCAGCCCCCCCTTACGGGGGGTTTCCACAGATACGCAGTATTTT; CDR3: CASSPPLRGVSTDTQYF
J: TRBJ2-3; length: 16; size: few; D: -; V: TRBV20-1; DNA: TGCAGTGCTAGAACCCCCCCCCCGACAGCCACAGATACGCAGTATTTT; CDR3: CSARTPPPTATDTQYF
J: TRBJ1-1; length: 14; size: -; D: -; V: TRBV27; DNA: TGTGCCAGCAGTCGACAGGCAATGAACACTGAAGCTTTCTTT; CDR3: CASSRQAMNTEAFF
J: TRBJ1-1; length: 14; size: few; D: -; V: TRBV7-9; DNA: TGTGCCAGCAGCTTAATCGGGGGGAGCACTGAAGCTTTCTTT; CDR3: CASSLIGGSTEAFF
J: TRBJ1-5; length: 14; size: -; D: -; V: TRBV20-1; DNA: TGCAGTGCTAGAGAGAGGGGGTACAATCAGCCCCAGCATTTT; CDR3: CSARERGYNQPQHF
J: TRBJ2-2; length: 15; size: -; D: -; V: TRBV6-2/TRBV6-3; DNA: TGTGCCAGCAGGAAAAGCGGGACAGACACCGGGGAGCTGTTTTTT; CDR3: CASRKSGTDTGELFF
J: TRBJ1-1; length: 13; size: -; D: -; V: TRBV11-2; DNA: TGTGCCAGCAGCTTAACAGAAAACACTGAAGCTTTCTTT; CDR3: CASSLTENTEAFF
J: TRBJ2-5; length: 16; size: few; D: TRBD2; V: TRBV6-1; DNA: TGTGCCAGCAGCCGAGACCCGAGCGGGACGGAAGAGACCCAGTACTTC; CDR3: CASSRDPSGTEETQYF
J: TRBJ2-2; length: 13; size: few; D: -; V: TRBV7-2; DNA: TGTGCCAGCAGCTTAGTGGGTTCCGGGGAGCTGTTTTTT; CDR3: CASSLVGSGELFF
J: TRBJ2-4; length: 14; size: -; D: TRBD1; V: TRBV19; DNA: TGTGCCAGTAGTCCCGGGACAGGGTATACCATTCGGTACTTC; CDR3: CASSPGTGYTIRYF
J: TRBJ1-1; length: 18; size: few; D: TRBD1; V: TRBV6-2/TRBV6-3; DNA: TGTGCCAGCAGGTCCGGGACAGGGGTAATCATCATGAACACTGAAGCTTTCTTT; CDR3: CASRSGTGVIIMNTEAFF
J: TRBJ2-2; length: 15; size: -; D: TRBD1; V: TRBV7-2; DNA: TGTGCCAGCAGCCGGGACAGGGTGGACACCGGGGAGCTGTTTTTT; CDR3: CASSRDRVDTGELFF
J: TRBJ2-2; length: 15; size: -; D: -; V: TRBV10-2; DNA: TGCGCCAGCAGTGAGACAGGGATCTTCACCGGGGAGCTGTTTTTT; CDR3: CASSETGIFTGELFF
J: TRBJ2-3; length: 15; size: few; D: -; V: TRBV7-2; DNA: TGTGCCAGCAGCTTAGGAGGGGGAGGTACAGATACGCAGTATTTT; CDR3: CASSLGGGGTDTQYF
J: TRBJ1-2; length: 16; size: -; D: TRBD1; V: TRBV4-2; DNA: TGTGCCAGCAGCCAACCAGGACAGGGCTATAACTATGGCTACACCTTC; CDR3: CASSQPGQGYNYGYTF
J: TRBJ2-3; length: 16; size: -; D: -; V: TRBV20-1; DNA: TGCAGTGCTGCCTTCGGGGGAACGGGGGCAGGCGGTACGCAGTATTTT; CDR3: CSAAFGGTGAGGTQYF
J: TRBJ2-5; length: 13; size: few; D: TRBD1; V: TRBV5-4; DNA: TGTGCCAGCAGCTTGGGGACAGGAGAGACCCAGTACTTC; CDR3: CASSLGTGETQYF
J: TRBJ1-1; length: 11; size: -; D: -; V: TRBV20-1; DNA: TGCAGTGCTAGAGAAGGGGCGAGAGCTTTCTTT; CDR3: CSAREGARAFF
J: TRBJ2-7; length: 15; size: few; D: -; V: TRBV27; DNA: TGTGCCAGCCAAATCGCCGGGGACCTCTCCTACGAGCAGTACTTC; CDR3: CASQIAGDLSYEQYF
J: TRBJ1-1; length: 13; size: -; D: -; V: TRBV6-5; DNA: TGTGCCAGCAGTTACTTAGGGGGCACTGAAGCTTTCTTT; CDR3: CASSYLGGTEAFF
J: TRBJ1-1; length: 12; size: few; D: -; V: TRBV2; DNA: TGTGCCAGCATAGGGGGTTTTACTGAAGCTTTCTTT; CDR3: CASIGGFTEAFF
J: TRBJ1-5; length: 13; size: few; D: -; V: TRBV10-3; DNA: TGTGCCATCAGTGGGGAGGGGTTCCAGCCCCAGCATTTT; CDR3: CAISGEGFQPQHF
J: TRBJ1-1; length: 13; size: -; D: -; V: TRBV20-1; DNA: TGCAGTGCTAGAGGGGTGATGAACACTGAAGCTTTCTTT; CDR3: CSARGVMNTEAFF
J: TRBJ2-7; length: 14; size: few; D: -; V: TRBV20-1; DNA: TGCAGTGCTGCACCGGGACTAGGGGGCCACGAGCAGTACTTC; CDR3: CSAAPGLGGHEQYF
J: TRBJ1-5; length: 15; size: -; D: -; V: TRBV6-1; DNA: TGTGCCAACAGATCTGACGGGTATAGCAATCAGCCCCAGCATTTT; CDR3: CANRSDGYSNQPQHF
J: TRBJ2-7; length: 15; size: -; D: -; V: TRBV7-6; DNA: TGTGCCAGCAGCTTAGCTTTTGGGACTCCCTACGAGCAGTACTTC; CDR3: CASSLAFGTPYEQYF
J: TRBJ2-3; length: 17; size: few; D: TRBD2; V: TRBV7-2; DNA: TGTGCCAGCAGTCGGAAGCTGGGGGGGAGTTTCGCAGATACGCAGTATTTT; CDR3: CASSRKLGGSFADTQYF
J: TRBJ1-1; length: 13; size: few; D: TRBD1; V: TRBV27; DNA: TGTGCCAGCAGTTCGGCAGGGGGCACTGAAGCTTTCTTT; CDR3: CASSSAGGTEAFF
J: TRBJ1-2; length: 16; size: once; D: TRBD1; V: TRBV5-1; DNA: TGCGCCAGCAGCCCACACCTGGGACAGGGAACCTATGGCTACACCTTC; CDR3: CASSPHLGQGTYGYTF
J: TRBJ2-3; length: 15; size: few; D: -; V: TRBV7-2; DNA: TGTGCCAGCAGCTTAGCGGGTGCGGGCGGTCATACGCAGTATTTT; CDR3: CASSLAGAGGHTQYF
J: TRBJ1-2; length: 14; size: -; D: -; V: TRBV5-1; DNA: TGCGCCAGCAGCTTGGCCGTGGAGAGCTATGGCTACACCTTC; CDR3: CASSLAVESYGYTF
J: TRBJ2-2; length: 15; size: -; D: -; V: TRBV12-3/TRBV12-4; DNA: TGTGCCAGCAGTTCGCAGAACGCGAACACCGGGGAGCTGTTTTTT; CDR3: CASSSQNANTGELFF
J: TRBJ2-7; length: 18; size: -; D: TRBD2; V: TRBV4-1; DNA: TGCGCCAGCAGCCAAGAGACTAGCGGGAGGGCCAGGTCCTACGAGCAGTACTTC; CDR3: CASSQETSGRARSYEQYF
J: TRBJ1-2; length: 11; size: -; D: TRBD1; V: TRBV28; DNA: TGTGCCACCTGGACAGGGTCCGGCTACACCTTC; CDR3: CATWTGSGYTF
J: TRBJ2-1; length: 13; size: -; D: -; V: TRBV6-2/TRBV6-3; DNA: TGTGCCAGCAGGTTACGACAGTCCAATGAGCAGTTCTTC; CDR3: CASRLRQSNEQFF
J: TRBJ2-1; length: 14; size: -; D: -; V: TRBV18; DNA: TGTGCCAGCTCACCACTCCCCTCCGGAGATGAGCAGTTCTTC; CDR3: CASSPLPSGDEQFF